These T cell receptor beta chains were read from a single sample in a study of T cells in Graves' hyperthyroidism and ophthalmopathy. MiXCR was run by TCRdb on the multiplex PCR reads, yielding one entry per CDR3 protein. The table has about 710,000 distinct CDR3 sequences, approximately 16% seen once. The sequencing input was blood. These receptors all stem from a young man with Graves' hyperthyroidism. CDR3s include the opening cysteine and the closing phenylalanine or tryptophan. The order of the fields is J gene, D gene, V gene, clone size, CDR3 DNA, CDR3 protein. D genes are given only for firm matches. Expanded clones get a size class; other rows say once, few or many, or leave the size out.

>TRBJ2-7|NA|TRBV11-3|many
TGTGCCAGCAGCTTAGATTCGTACACCGAGCAGTACTTC
CASSLDSYTEQYF
>TRBJ1-1|NA|TRBV7-9|many
TGTGCCAGCAGCCCCCAAGGGGCCACTGAAGCTTTCTTT
CASSPQGATEAFF
>TRBJ2-3|NA|TRBV5-5|NA
TGTGCCAGCAGCTCGGACTCATTCACAGATACGCAGTATTTT
CASSSDSFTDTQYF
>TRBJ2-1|NA|TRBV18|NA
TGTGCCAGCTCACCTCCCGGGCCCGAATACAATGAGCAGTTCTTC
CASSPPGPEYNEQFF
>TRBJ1-5|TRBD1|TRBV28|many
TGTGCCAGCAGGTCCGGGACAGGGTATAGCAATCAGCCCCAGCATTTT
CASRSGTGYSNQPQHF
>TRBJ2-2|NA|TRBV6-5|NA
TGTGCCAGCAGTTACCACTCAGGTACCGGGGAGCTGTTTTTT
CASSYHSGTGELFF
>TRBJ2-7|TRBD1|TRBV4-1|many
TGCGCCAGCAGCCAAGAGGGACAGGGCATCTACGAGCAGTACTTC
CASSQEGQGIYEQYF
>TRBJ1-1|NA|TRBV5-8|many
TGTGCCAGCAGCTTCCGTTCGCGCCCTAGGGAAGCTTTCTTT
CASSFRSRPREAFF
>TRBJ2-3|NA|TRBV12-3/TRBV12-4|many
TGTGCCAGCACCCCGGATCCGGACGACACAGATACGCAGTATTTT
CASTPDPDDTDTQYF
>TRBJ2-7|NA|TRBV9|many
TGTGCCAGCAGCGTAAATGGACAGACGTCCTACGAGCAGTACTTC
CASSVNGQTSYEQYF
>TRBJ2-6|NA|TRBV7-2|few
TGTGCCAGCAGCCGCCTTAATGTGGCCAACGTCCTGACTTTC
CASSRLNVANVLTF
>TRBJ1-1|NA|TRBV19|NA
TGTGCCAGTACCACCAATCAGGGGACTGAAGCTTTCTTT
CASTTNQGTEAFF
>TRBJ2-1|TRBD1|TRBV2|few
TGTGCCAGCAGCCTAGACAGGGGGAACTACAATGAGCAGTTCTTC
CASSLDRGNYNEQFF
>TRBJ2-1|NA|TRBV12-5|many
TGTGCTAGTGAGAACAGGGGCAGCGGGAGTGTCAATGAGCAGTTCTTC
CASENRGSGSVNEQFF
>TRBJ2-1|NA|TRBV6-2/TRBV6-3|NA
TGTGCCAGCAGCAACAGTCTCCCCTACAATGAGCAGTTCTTC
CASSNSLPYNEQFF
>TRBJ1-5|NA|TRBV20-1|NA
TGCAGTGTTCAGGGGCCTGGGAATCAGCCCCAGCATTTT
CSVQGPGNQPQHF
>TRBJ1-4|NA|TRBV12-3/TRBV12-4|few
TGTGCCAGCAGTTTATTTAGCGGGGGTGAAAAACTGTTTTTT
CASSLFSGGEKLFF
>TRBJ1-1|NA|TRBV12-3/TRBV12-4|many
TGTGCCAGCAGTTTCCGCACCCACACTGAAGCTTTCTTT
CASSFRTHTEAFF
>TRBJ2-4|NA|TRBV5-6|NA
TGTGCCAGCAGCTTATTGTATAAGGGGCGTGTACTAGCCAAAAACATTCAGTACTTC
CASSLLYKGRVLAKNIQYF
>TRBJ1-5|TRBD1|TRBV5-1|NA
TGCGCCAGCAGCTTGGGCACAGGGGGCCCCGGCCAGCCCCAGCATTTT
CASSLGTGGPGQPQHF
>TRBJ2-3|NA|TRBV7-2|NA
TGTGCCAGCAGCGCCGGAGTAGCTGGGGGTACGCAGTATTTT
CASSAGVAGGTQYF
>TRBJ1-2|NA|TRBV9|NA
TGTGCCAGCACTTACTCCGGGGGGCCGATTGATGGCTACACCTTC
CASTYSGGPIDGYTF
>TRBJ2-7|TRBD2|TRBV5-4|few
TGTGCCAGCAGCAACCAAGCGGGACCCCGGGATTACGAGCAGTACTTC
CASSNQAGPRDYEQYF
>TRBJ1-5|NA|TRBV2|few
TGTGCCAGCAGTGAACAGAGTTATAGCAATCAGCCCCAGCATTTT
CASSEQSYSNQPQHF
>TRBJ2-1|TRBD2|TRBV20-1|many
TGCAGTGCTAGAGATATGGGTAGCGGGAACAATGAGCAGTTCTTC
CSARDMGSGNNEQFF
>TRBJ1-5|NA|TRBV18|many
TGTGCCAGCTCACCGACCGGGCAGCCAGGTCAGCCCCAGCATTTT
CASSPTGQPGQPQHF
>TRBJ2-1|NA|TRBV9|few
TGTGCCAGCAGCGAGGAGGGGGCGCCGGATGAGCAGTTCTTC
CASSEEGAPDEQFF
>TRBJ2-1|NA|TRBV10-3|NA
TGTGCCATCGGGGGACTCCTCTCGGGACTCAATGAGCAGTTCTTC
CAIGGLLSGLNEQFF
>TRBJ2-7|NA|TRBV14|NA
TGTGCCAGCAGCGGGGAAGGCGGCTCAGGGCTGGGCGACGAGCAGTACTTC
CASSGEGGSGLGDEQYF
>TRBJ1-1|NA|TRBV28|NA
TGTGCCAGCAGTTTAAATAATCGGGGGAGTACTGAAGCTTTCTTT
CASSLNNRGSTEAFF
>TRBJ2-1|NA|TRBV28|many
TGTGCCAGCAGTCCAGTGGACAGCTACAATGAGCAGTTCTTC
CASSPVDSYNEQFF
>TRBJ2-7|TRBD1|TRBV5-4|NA
TGTGCCAGCAGGGGGACAGGGGGTACCGACGAGCAGTACTTC
CASRGTGGTDEQYF
>TRBJ1-4|TRBD1|TRBV7-9|many
TGTGCCAGCAGCTTTGACAGGGTGAATGAAAAACTGTTTTTT
CASSFDRVNEKLFF
>TRBJ1-1|NA|TRBV2|many
TGTGCCAGCCGGGACACCTTTGAAGCTTTCTTT
CASRDTFEAFF
>TRBJ1-1|NA|TRBV6-5|many
TGTGCCAGCAGTTACTCAGGGGGGATGAACACTGAAGCTTTCTTT
CASSYSGGMNTEAFF
>TRBJ2-7|NA|TRBV5-4|many
TGTGCCAGCAGCGGCGGGTTCCCCTACGAGCAGTACTTC
CASSGGFPYEQYF
>TRBJ1-2|NA|TRBV3-1|many
TGTGCCAGCAGCCAAGGGGTCGGCACCATCACCTTC
CASSQGVGTITF
>TRBJ1-2|NA|TRBV7-8|once
TGTGCCAGCAGCCACCGGGCAGGTGGAACCCTTAATTATGGCTACACCTTC
CASSHRAGGTLNYGYTF
>TRBJ2-7|NA|TRBV20-1|few
TGCAGTGCCCCCTCCGGGGGATCCTACGAGCAGTACTTC
CSAPSGGSYEQYF
>TRBJ2-1|NA|TRBV28|few
TGTGCCAGCAGCCCTAATCAGGGATCCATTGAGCAGTTCTTC
CASSPNQGSIEQFF
>TRBJ1-4|NA|TRBV3-1|few
TGTGCCAGCAGCCAAAGGGACGGCGATGAAAAACTGTTTTTT
CASSQRDGDEKLFF
>TRBJ2-2|NA|TRBV9|few
TGTGCCAGCAGCGTTCCCGGAGAATCGGAGCTGTTTTTT
CASSVPGESELFF
>TRBJ2-7|NA|TRBV29-1|once
TGCAGCGTTTACGGCCACCGGGGCATAAGCTCCTACGAGCAGTACTTC
CSVYGHRGISSYEQYF
>TRBJ2-7|TRBD2|TRBV2|NA
TGTGCCAGCAGACCCGGGGGGATTTACGAGCAGTACTTC
CASRPGGIYEQYF
>TRBJ2-7|NA|TRBV30|few
TGTGCCTGGAGTGTGGGTAGCGGTTTCTACGAGCAGTACTTC
CAWSVGSGFYEQYF